What follows are 24 T cell receptor beta chains derived from one specimen sequenced in a study of siplizumab effects on memory and regulatory T cells. Sequencing used immunoSEQ multiplex PCR; TCRdb keeps in-frame clones, though not all of them. The sample consists of 100,000 or so clones, 80% to 95% of them appearing once. The sequencing input was CD4+ T cells sorted from blood. The receptors originated from a human donor in good health.

This sequence joins TRBV7-3 and TRBJ1-2; D gene uncertain. This CDR3 contains 15 residues. Trimming removed 6 bases at V and 4 bases at J, with 18 bases between. The V gene's germline CDR1 is SGHTA and CDR2 FQGTGA. The CDR3: CASRPRRRTGYGYTF. DNA for the CDR3: TGTGCCAGCAGACCACGACGAAGAACGGGCTATGGCTACACCTTC. The full variable domain, in which reference TRBV7-3 and TRBJ1-2 provide the parts outside the CDR3, is GAGVSQTPSNKVTEKGKYVELRCDPISGHTALYWYRQSLGQGPEFLIYFQGTGAADDSGLPNDRFFAVRPEGSVSTLKIQRTERGDSAVYLCASRPRRRTGYGYTFGSGTRLTVV.

J is TRBJ2-7 and V is TRBV5-1; 11 bases agree with TRBD2. This CDR3 contains 15 residues. The germline CDR1 and CDR2 sequences are SGHRS and YFSETQ. V dropped 2 bases and J dropped 0; count of bases not matched to a gene: 1. The CDR3 DNA sequence: TGCGCCAGCAGCTTTACTAGCGGGGGCTCCTACGAGCAGTACTTC. As protein: CASSFTSGGSYEQYF.

The rearrangement links TRBV5-1 to TRBJ2-2; D is uncertain. The CDR3 runs to 14 residues. V was trimmed by 8 bases and J by 7 bases, leaving 18 bases between them. From germline, CDR1 is SGHRS and CDR2 YFSETQ. Written as DNA, the CDR3 is TGCGCCAGGACCGGACCGAACGAGATCGGGGAGCTGTTTTTT. Its translation is CARTGPNEIGELFF.

V usage is TRBV5-4 and J usage is TRBJ1-5; a possible D gene is TRBD1 (5 bases). CDR3 length equals 14 residues. V was trimmed by 1 base and J by 3 bases, leaving 8 bases between them. Germline V gives CDR1 SGHNT, CDR2 YYREEE (reference sequence). The CDR3 reads CASSLRGVNQPQHF. The CDR3 nucleotides are TGTGCCAGCAGCTTGAGGGGCGTCAATCAGCCCCAGCATTTT. The variable domain in full, with the rest retrieved from reference TRBV5-4 and TRBJ1-5, is ETGVTQSPTHLIKTRGQQVTLRCSSQSGHNTVSWYQQALGQGPQFIFQYYREEENGRGNFPPRFSGLQFPNYSSELNVNALELDDSALYLCASSLRGVNQPQHFGDGTRLSIL.

In this sample, this clone turned up once. The chain carries TRBV5-4 and TRBJ2-2; D possibly corresponds to TRBD1 (5 bases). Per the germline V gene, CDR1 is SGHNT and CDR2 is YYREEE (reference sequence). With 0 bases removed from V and 4 bases from J, the gap between germline ends came to 13 bases. CDR3 length equals 16 residues. The CDR3, as DNA: TGTGCCAGCAGCTTGGGATGGGGCGCCCGCACCGGGGAGCTGTTTTTT. It specifies CASSLGWGARTGELFF.

The chain is built from TRBV9 and TRBJ1-1; D may be TRBD1 (5 bases). Trimming removed 0 bases from V and 5 bases from J, with 11 bases in between. The CDR3 is 14 residues long. Germline CDR1 is SGDLS and CDR2 is YYNGEE. CDR3 protein: CASSVGQGRTEAFF. The CDR3 nucleotides read TGTGCCAGCAGCGTAGGGCAGGGACGGACTGAAGCTTTCTTT.

The chain combines TRBV7-3 with TRBJ2-5, with D possibly called TRBD1 or TRBD2 (5 bases each). This CDR3 is built from 15 residues. Trimming took off 2 bases at V and 5 bases at J, with 15 bases between the two ends. In germline, CDR1 is SGHTA, CDR2 FQGTGA. The CDR3 coding sequence is TGTGCCAGCAGCTTACATGGGACCACCGGGGAGACCCAGTACTTC. As protein: CASSLHGTTGETQYF.

This chain uses TRBV28 with TRBJ2-1; TRBD1 matches at 7 bases. CDR3 length equals 16 residues. With V trimmed by 6 bases and J by 0 bases, 8 bases remained unmatched. CDR1 is MDHEN, CDR2 SYDVKM, per germline. The CDR3 sequence: CASRSSTGSSYNEQFF. The CDR3 DNA reads TGTGCCAGCAGGTCCTCGACAGGGAGCTCCTACAATGAGCAGTTCTTC.

This clone was counted once. This chain links TRBV6-6 with TRBJ2-1; 9 positions agree with TRBD2. The germline gives CDR1 MNHNY, CDR2 SVGAGI (reference sequence). The CDR3 covers 15 residues. V gave up 5 bases and J gave up 7 bases; unmatched junction bases: 9. CDR3 DNA: TGTGCCAGCAGTCCAGTAGCGGGGGCTGGGAATGAGCAGTTCTTC. Amino acids: CASSPVAGAGNEQFF.

The chain recombines TRBV7-2 with TRBJ1-5; D unresolved. The CDR3 loop spans 15 amino acids. The germline V gene encodes CDR1 SGHTA and CDR2 FQGNSA. The ends were cut back, 2 bases at V and 2 bases at J, with 10 bases in the middle. CDR3 residues: CASSLLAAGNQPQHF. The CDR3 DNA follows: TGTGCCAGCAGCTTATTAGCAGCGGGCAATCAGCCCCAGCATTTT.

The chain joins TRBV6-5 to TRBJ1-2; possible D gene TRBD1, 6 bases. V shed 4 bases and J shed 4 bases, with 10 bases lying between them. The CDR3 has 13 amino acids. Germline assignment: CDR1 MNHEY and CDR2 SVGAGI. This CDR3 reads CASSSGVGYGYTF. For the CDR3, the DNA is TGTGCCAGCAGTTCAGGGGTAGGCTATGGCTACACCTTC.

The V and J genes are TRBV29-1 and TRBJ1-5; D is uncertain. The CDR3 spans 12 residues. Deletions cut 5 bases from V and 0 bases from J, with 5 bases between. Germline V gives CDR1 SQVTM, CDR2 ANQGSEA. The CDR3: CSVSSSNQPQHF. CDR3 coding DNA: TGCAGCGTTAGCAGTAGCAATCAGCCCCAGCATTTT.

The gene calls are TRBV7-9 and TRBJ1-3; D call uncertain. The CDR3 runs 14 residues. V gave up 5 bases and J gave up 0 bases, with 8 bases separating them. The germline V gene has CDR1 SEHNR and CDR2 FQNEAQ (reference sequence). The CDR3 nucleotides are TGTGCCAGCAGCCTAACGCCCTCTGGAAACACCATATATTTT. It yields the protein CASSLTPSGNTIYF.

The chain uses TRBV6-5 and TRBJ1-2; possibly TRBD1 for D (6 bases). This CDR3 comprises 14 residues. Trimming left V 7 bases short and J 3 bases short, with 15 bases between. Germline V CDR1 and CDR2: MNHEY, SVGAGI. The CDR3 protein is CASTRGPRDYGYTF. For the CDR3, the DNA is TGTGCCAGCACCAGGGGTCCAAGGGACTATGGCTACACCTTC.

This rearrangement joins TRBV7-3 to TRBJ2-3; 15 bases line up with TRBD2. Trimming took 4 bases from V and 3 from J; bases not matched to a gene: 5. The germline gives CDR1 SGHTA, CDR2 FQGTGA. There are 17 residues in the CDR3. The CDR3 loop is CASSSLGLAGGTDTQYF. The CDR3 DNA reads as TGTGCCAGCAGCTCACTAGGACTAGCGGGGGGGACAGATACGCAGTATTTT.

The table lists this clone with a count of one. The chain carries TRBV2 and TRBJ1-1; no clear D gene. Germline CDR1 reads SNHLY; CDR2 reads FYNNEI. The CDR3 length is 16 residues. Between the trimmed V and J ends, which lost 3 bases and 4 bases, there was a span of 18 bases. In DNA form, the CDR3 reads TGTGCCAGCAGTGATCTAAATAAAGGAGGGTCCACTGAAGCTTTCTTT. Residues: CASSDLNKGGSTEAFF.

The table lists this clone with a few counts. V usage is TRBV5-4 and J usage is TRBJ1-1; 7 bases fit TRBD1. This CDR3 has 12 residues. Germline V gene data show CDR1 as SGHNT and CDR2 as YYREEE (reference sequence). Trimming removed 5 bases from V and 13 bases from J; junction bases left unmatched: 11. CDR3 in amino acids: CASRRDSGVDFF. The CDR3 region has the DNA TGTGCCAGCAGACGGGACAGCGGCGTGGATTTCTTT.

The rearrangement links TRBV11-3 to TRBJ2-2, with 12 bases identical to TRBD2. The germline CDR1 and CDR2 sequences are SGHNT and YENEEA. The CDR3 covers 15 residues. The ends lost 4 bases at V and 8 bases at J; junction bases unmatched: 5. Here the CDR3 DNA reads TGTGCCAGCAGCTCTAGCGGGGGGGCATCTGGGGAGCTGTTTTTT. Protein: CASSSSGGASGELFF.

The chain couples TRBV4-1 to TRBJ2-4, with 13 bases that match TRBD2. J was trimmed by 2 bases and V by 0 bases; bases with no gene match: 13. The length of the CDR3 is 21 residues. The germline V gene encodes CDR1 MGHRA and CDR2 YSYEKL. The DNA for the CDR3 is TGCGCCAGCAGCCAAGAGAGTACTAGCGGGGGGGCTAAGGAAACCAAAAACATTCAGTACTTC. Translating it yields CASSQESTSGGAKETKNIQYF.

This clone appeared a single time. This chain joins TRBV18 and TRBJ2-7; no firm D call. V was clipped by 2 bases and J by 3 bases, with 11 bases between them. This CDR3 is built from 14 residues. Germline V gene sequence: CDR1 KGHSH, CDR2 LQKENI. The CDR3 spells CASSPTRQSYEQYF. In DNA, the CDR3 is TGTGCCAGCTCACCAACGCGGCAGAGCTACGAGCAGTACTTC.

The V call is TRBV6-1, the J call TRBJ2-5; tentative D call: TRBD2 (6 bases). The CDR3 contains 15 residues. Trimming stripped 2 bases from V and 3 bases from J, with 13 bases between. Germline CDR1 reads MNHNS; CDR2 reads SASEGT. The CDR3 loop is CASSEWGGGKETQYF. In nucleotides, the CDR3 is TGTGCCAGCAGTGAATGGGGAGGTGGTAAAGAGACCCAGTACTTC.

The V gene is TRBV6-4, the J gene TRBJ1-1, with no clear D. Germline-derived CDR1 and CDR2 are MRHNA and SNTAGT. V lost 6 bases, J lost 1 base, and 15 bases lay in between. The CDR3 runs to 15 residues. DNA of the CDR3: TGTGCCAGCAGACCGGACGGGAACGCGAACACTGAAGCTTTCTTT. This encodes CASRPDGNANTEAFF.

The chain recombines TRBV5-4 with TRBJ1-1, with D possibly being TRBD1 (6 bases). This CDR3 is 16 amino acids long. V dropped 4 bases and J dropped 1 base, with 17 bases sitting between them. Germline CDR1 and CDR2: SGHNT and YYREEE (reference sequence). The CDR3 DNA reads TGTGCCAGCAGCCCGACTTGGGGGGCAACGAACACTGAAGCTTTCTTT. It specifies CASSPTWGATNTEAFF.

V is TRBV4-1 and J is TRBJ2-3; the D gene could be TRBD1 or TRBD2 (6 bases each). The V and J ends lost 4 bases and 0 bases respectively, with 11 bases between them. The CDR3 runs 15 residues. CDR1 is MGHRA, CDR2 YSYEKL, per germline. CDR3 loop: CASSRVGGSTDTQYF. The CDR3 DNA reads TGCGCCAGCAGCCGCGTCGGGGGCAGCACAGATACGCAGTATTTT.